This T cell receptor beta chain comes out of a study of cytomegalovirus exposure and HLA in healthy donors (dated by TCRdb to the late 2010s). General notes on the study: An earlier analysis of a few hundred of the donors reported about 260 Gb of sequence data and some 110 million unique TCR beta sequences obtained from some 170 million T cells. In an earlier analysis of around 540 of the donors, high-throughput TCR beta sequencing was used to judge whether each TCR beta V gene segment behaved as functional or pseudogenic. On average, around 240,000 unique TCR beta nucleotide sequences were sequenced per donor among 300 to 500 genotyped donors of the cohort, with about 17% of those sequences being non-productive. HLA typing included class I and class II loci at four-digit resolution. The study was designed to test whether signatures of past pathogen exposure could be identified by cataloging public T cell receptors. A separate validation cohort of roughly 110 different subjects was used in addition to the 666-subject first cohort. The later analysis used no new phenotypic data to find candidate immune exposures, relying instead on TCR beta sequences and their occurrence across donors. A later genetic analysis took genome-wide SNP genotypes for about three fifths of the 666 donors and used that subset as a discovery cohort. A later analysis re-analyzed previously published TCR beta repertoires from approximately 670 donors and added high-resolution HLA genotyping to study TCR occurrence patterns. Among the roughly 400 genotyped donors, approximately 81% belonged to the genetic ancestry cluster associated with self-reported Caucasian donors. The number of typed donors differed by locus: 629-630 for A, B, C, DRB1 and DQB1; some 500 for DQA1; approximately 610 for DPA1; and approximately 450 for DPB1. Approximately 300 gigabases of sequencing data and 80 million or so unique TCR sequences were included in an early release covering 550 to 650 HLA-typed donors. To predict cytomegalovirus infection status, the study brought together high-throughput TCR immunosequencing, statistical association of individual TCRs with disease status, and machine learning. The study profiled the T cell repertoires of fewer than 850 subjects by immunosequencing and related them to cytomegalovirus serostatus. Five DR-DQ haplotypes were handled as single units for association and clustering, since linkage in the cohort was strong. Every discovery cohort repertoire had been produced on one sequencing platform. Alongside the repertoire data, information on donor age, sex, ethnicity and CMV serostatus was compiled.

On this clone: Its antigen is unknown. Per-base qualities were not stored, and no clone one base away is much larger.

Library method: the immunoSEQ multiplex PCR assay. A mixture of 60 forward primers for TCR Vbeta segments and 13 reverse primers for TCR Jbeta segments was used in the multiplex PCR. A multiplex PCR assay on genomic DNA amplified the CDR3 region of rearranged TCR beta genes. On the Illumina HiSeq System, the amplified TCR beta libraries were sequenced as 87-base-pair reads. Per the source publication's procedure: A later analysis tallied approximately 87 million unique TCR beta chains across the 600 to 700 repertoires, and about 12 million of those chains were shared by two or more donors. To remove PCR and sequencing errors, raw reads were error-corrected and collapsed into unique sequences using a nearest-neighbor algorithm that merged closely related sequences. V, D and J gene segments were assigned by aligning CDR3 sequences to IMGT reference sequences. For a sequence to be retained, a match of at least six nucleotides to both a V gene segment and a J gene segment was required. Rearrangements were classified as productive when the CDR3 lacked stop codons and remained in frame with V and J, and all other rearrangements were classified as non-productive. Following IMGT convention, CDR3 was defined as the stretch from the second conserved V-encoded cysteine to the conserved J-encoded phenylalanine. The earlier analysis of some 550 of the donors excluded any sequence lacking an unambiguous match to a single V gene segment. An earlier analysis of 550 to 650 of the donors classified V segments as functional when productive rearrangements were above 56.7% and as segregating when the standard deviation between donors was above 5%. To diagnose cytomegalovirus status from the catalog of TCR beta chain sequences, a statistical classification framework was built. A later analysis assigned V and J genes by comparing TCR nucleotide sequences with IMGT/GENE-DB human TR gene sequences. A later analysis assigned CDR3 sequences and most-parsimonious VDJ recombination scenarios with the TCRdist pipeline. In a later analysis, each TCR beta chain was defined by its CDR3 amino acid sequence together with its V-gene family, and reads without a unique V-gene family were excluded. A later analysis removed 592 highly shared, low-generation-probability nucleotide sequences to deal with suspected cross-contamination and a sequencing artifact. In a later analysis, a clonal expansion index for each public chain was calculated from normalized within-repertoire ranks of inferred template counts. In a later analysis, generation probabilities were computed using a VDJ recombination model fitted to out-of-frame rearrangements, and the results were checked against IGoR. Hypergeometric tests were used in a later analysis to score TCR-TCR, TCR-HLA and TCR-CMV co-occurrence, with a repertoire-size bias correction applied to the TCR pairs. False discovery rates were estimated in a later analysis by permuting HLA or CMV assignments 20 times. In a later analysis, co-occurring TCRs were grouped using DBSCAN, with TCRdist sequence similarity added in when clustering inside HLA-allele-positive subsets. Repertoires with fewer than 30,000 or more than 120,000 public chains were left out of co-occurrence clustering, as were four to six repertoires with anomalous nucleotide sharing. TCRdb carries this immuneACCESS record with in-frame sequences only. Its versions omit some clonotypes, under half of them owing to an unresolved V gene in the studies checked, with the rest unexplained. V and J calls and clone size follow that table, whereas D and trimming were derived from the DNA. This sample lists approximately 180,000 clones; around 82% were detected once. About 1.8% of the sample goes to the ten largest clones.

Inclusive of the bounding cysteine and phenylalanine, the CDR3 is 15 residues long. Only CDR3 DNA remains: 45 bases, in frame from the first base. The cohort was made up of approximately 670 healthy bone marrow donors. Cohort members were all nominally healthy when sampled, although unrecorded immune exposures were likely present. The donor was CMV seronegative and was included in the group of 352 seronegative cohort members. Each donor provided a peripheral blood sample, and peripheral blood mononuclear cells were used for TCR beta sequencing. The Qiagen DNeasy Blood Extraction Kit was used to extract genomic DNA from the blood cell samples. The research as a whole found: Correlated functional status among segregating V segments might be attributable to linkage disequilibrium, but an unknown experimental factor could not be ruled out. In a later analysis, some 17,000 TCR beta sequences were associated with specific HLA alleles at a false discovery rate of 0.05. Because HLA typing was unavailable for some donors at each locus, only the typed subset was used in association tests. The classifier was reported to diagnose cytomegalovirus status with high specificity and sensitivity in both the original and validation cohorts. In a later analysis, the rate of TCR association differed among HLA loci, with DRB1 alleles having the most associated TCRs and HLA-C alleles having the fewest. Most CMV-associated TCR beta chains appeared to be HLA-restricted in a later analysis, and the HLA associations seemed to be driven largely by CMV exposure. For the cohort, immune exposure information was limited to CMV serostatus. In a later analysis, HLA-associated TCR beta chains showed more clonal expansion and lower generation probabilities than non-associated chains that were equally common. Assigning TCR associations to individual alleles was difficult when HLA alleles, especially DR and DQ, strongly co-occurred. According to a later genetic analysis, donors in an Asian-associated ancestry cluster had fewer N-insertions in productive TCRs than the roughly 700-donor mean. Presence/absence analyses assumed roughly uniform sequencing depth across donors, an assumption that may not hold. In a later analysis, several top co-occurrence clusters were reported to appear linked to parvovirus B19, influenza, CMV and Epstein-Barr virus. In an earlier analysis of around 600 of the donors, most TCR beta V segments were observed in productive rearrangements about 87% or about 30% of the time, broadly matching IMGT annotations. Some IMGT-functional V segments, including TRBV6-2 and TRBV6-3, could not be told apart with the 87-base-pair reads, so those segments were excluded. The authors suggested that the approach could potentially be generalized to other disease states and immunological phenotypes. The study listed 164 TCR beta chains as associated with cytomegalovirus. The earlier analysis of 587 of the donors excluded 15 to 20 rarely observed V segments, including chromosome 9 orphons, because counts were too low. A further reported finding was that TCR beta sequences accurately predicted the HLA-A and HLA-B alleles for most subjects in the first cohort. This cohort had only TCR beta chains sequenced, and the lack of alpha or paired-chain data limited which features could be detected. In vitro tests confirmed that a few of the cytomegalovirus-associated TCR beta chains recognize cytomegalovirus antigens. The sequencing pipeline was judged likely to have produced a cluster of highly shared sequence variants as a technical artifact. Most TCR sequences were seen in very few donors, while some public TCRs were found in many individuals. A later genetic analysis associated a missense DCLRE1C variant with V-gene and J-gene trimming of TCR beta chains, and an independent cohort replicated the association.

The chain is made from TRBV21-1 and TRBJ1-1; no check of the table's D call, TRBD1, against the DNA was made. TRBV21-1 is a listed pseudogene. The sequenced material came from PBMCs. The sequence derives from a man aged 18 to 29 in good health and CMV-seronegative. The sequenced DNA: TGTGCCAGTCCGCAAAACGTACAGAGGAACACTGAAGCTTTCTTT. Its translation is CASPQNVQRNTEAFF.